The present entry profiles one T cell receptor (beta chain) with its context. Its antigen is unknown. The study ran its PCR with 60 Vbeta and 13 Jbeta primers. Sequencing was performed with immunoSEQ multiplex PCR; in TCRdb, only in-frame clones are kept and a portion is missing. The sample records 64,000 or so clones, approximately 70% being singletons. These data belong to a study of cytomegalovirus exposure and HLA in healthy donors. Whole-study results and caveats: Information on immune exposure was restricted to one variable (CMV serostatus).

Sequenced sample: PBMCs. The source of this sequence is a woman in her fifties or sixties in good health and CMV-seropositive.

CDR3 protein: CASGGTGKNTEAFF. The CDR3, as DNA: TGCGCCAGCGGGGGGACAGGGAAAAACACTGAAGCTTTCTTT. The V call is TRBV10-1, the J call TRBJ1-1; 9 nucleotides agree with TRBD1. Germline V lookup: CDR1 WNHNN, CDR2 SYGVQD (reference sequence). The CDR3 spans 14 residues. V shed 8 bases and J 2 bases; nucleotides not matched to a gene: 6.